This TCR beta chain comes out of a study of T cells in Graves' hyperthyroidism and ophthalmopathy. CDR3 length: 13 amino acids. Looked up from germline, CDR1 is SQVTM and CDR2 is ANQGSEA. The V and J ends lost 7 bases and 3 bases, in that order; junction bases with no gene match: 5. Template material for amplifying TCR beta CDR3 regions consisted of RNA transcripts. When the TCR CDR3 underwent first-round RT-PCR, the HTBI primer set was used. A single record per CDR3 protein comes from TCRdb applying MiXCR to the multiplex PCR reads. The table has around 580,000 distinct CDR3 sequences, around 46% seen once; the top ten hold around 8%. Clinical symptoms, serum thyroxine, TRAb, thyroid ultrasound and orbital computed tomography informed diagnoses.

The chain uses TRBV29-1 and TRBJ2-2; 7 bases are a match to TRBD1. The receptor's source is a woman between 18 and 29 years old with Graves' hyperthyroidism. The material sequenced was peripheral blood or thyroid tissue (not recorded which). CDR3 region: CSAQGVDTGELFF. In DNA, the CDR3 is TGCAGCGCCCAGGGGGTGGACACCGGGGAGCTGTTTTTT.